The 30 T cell receptor beta chains below were found in one sample sequenced in a study of T-cell reconstitution after alpha-beta-depleted transplantation in children (dated by TCRdb to the mid-2010s). Library preparation employed PCR. The instrument given in TCRdb is Illumina HiSeq 2500. TCR libraries were prepared with molecular barcoding, using unique molecular identifiers to normalize TCRbeta repertoire quantification. TCRdb passed the public sequencing reads through fastp at Q25 and MiXCR, retaining productive beta sequences. One record per CDR3 amino acid sequence lists the most common genes and DNA. The sample table shows fewer than 1 million distinct CDR3 sequences, and 16% are seen once. The ten largest account for 5% of the sample. Taken with the paper, the label for treatment or condition translates to: allogeneic hematopoietic cell transplantation with graft depleted of TCRalphabeta T cells and CD19 B cells.

Here the sequenced sample was PBMCs, mostly from graft donor cells, taken 360 days after TCRalphabeta/CD19-depleted stem cell transplant. These receptors originate from a male patient younger than 18 who had a stem cell transplant for acute lymphoblastic leukemia, so the T cells may come from the graft donor.

The chain carries TRBV5-5 and TRBJ2-3, with D possibly matching TRBD1 (6 bases). Trimming stripped 2 bases from V and 8 bases from J, with 12 bases between. Germline-derived CDR1 and CDR2 are SGHKS and YYEKEE (reference sequence). This CDR3 has 13 amino acids. The CDR3 here is CASSLAGDGTQYF. The CDR3 region has the DNA TGTGCCAGCAGCTTAGCAGGGGACGGTACGCAGTATTTT.

V usage is TRBV5-1 and J usage is TRBJ1-1; D remains unclear. Trimming removed 4 bases from V and 0 bases from J, with 16 bases in between. Germline CDR1 is SGHRS and CDR2 is YFSETQ. There are 16 residues in the CDR3. CDR3 loop: CASSLGRRSMNTEAFF. The CDR3 DNA follows: TGCGCCAGCAGCCTTGGACGGAGGAGCATGAACACTGAAGCTTTCTTT.

The sample holds a few counts of this clonotype. The gene calls are TRBV6-5 and TRBJ2-7; TRBD1 agrees at 8 bases. The CDR3 loop spans 14 amino acids. V trimming: 8 bases; J trimming: 3 bases; junction bases outside the gene matches: 9. Germline CDR1 MNHEY, CDR2 SVGAGI. The CDR3 nucleotides read TGTGCCAGCCGTAGTTTGGGACAGGTCTACGAGCAGTACTTC. It codes for CASRSLGQVYEQYF.

This clonotype has a count of ten or more. The chain has TRBV4-1 and TRBJ1-5, with D hard to call. Germline lookup yields CDR1 MGHRA and CDR2 YSYEKL. The CDR3 totals 15 residues. V dropped 0 bases and J dropped 9 bases, with 15 bases sitting between them. CDR3 bases: TGCGCCAGCAGCCAAGATCACGGCACCTTAGGGCCCCAGCATTTT. Translating it yields CASSQDHGTLGPQHF.

This clonotype was observed a few times. The V call is TRBV29-1, the J call TRBJ1-1; possibly TRBD1 for D (5 bases). Per the germline V gene, CDR1 is SQVTM and CDR2 is ANQGSEA. The CDR3 spans 13 residues. The V and J ends lost 6 bases and 5 bases respectively, with 16 bases between them. The CDR3: CSVPGPSRTEAFF. CDR3 DNA: TGCAGCGTCCCGGGACCTAGTAGGACTGAAGCTTTCTTT.

This chain links TRBV27 with TRBJ2-3, with TRBD2 matching over 11 bases. Germline V gives CDR1 MNHEY, CDR2 SMNVEV (reference sequence). This CDR3 contains 14 residues. With V trimmed by 11 bases and J by 2 bases, 6 bases remained unmatched. CDR3 in amino acids: CARKTSGVTDTQYF. The CDR3 nucleotides are TGTGCCCGCAAGACTAGCGGGGTCACAGATACGCAGTATTTT.

This clonotype was seen a handful of times. The chain employs TRBV5-1 and TRBJ2-7, with TRBD2 matching over 14 bases. The germline gives CDR1 SGHRS, CDR2 YFSETQ. Trimming removed 4 bases from V and 12 bases from J; junction bases left unmatched: 9. This CDR3 region has 14 residues. The chain's CDR3 is CASSPGTSGSLPYF. The DNA for the CDR3 is TGCGCCAGCAGCCCGGGGACTAGCGGGAGTCTACCGTACTTC.

The chain uses TRBV4-2 and TRBJ2-5; 8 positions agree with TRBD2. CDR1 and CDR2 (germline): LGHNA, YNFKEQ. The CDR3 runs 16 residues. V was pared by 6 bases and J by 5 bases, with 14 bases of the junction left unmatched. CDR3 residues: CASSLGAGGLRETQYF. CDR3 sequence (DNA): TGTGCCAGCAGTCTAGGGGCGGGAGGCCTCCGTGAGACCCAGTACTTC.

The table lists this clonotype with many counts. The chain combines TRBV9 with TRBJ2-2; TRBD1 might be the D (6 bases). Germline CDR1 reads SGDLS; CDR2 reads YYNGEE. This CDR3 is built from 15 residues. V lost 0 bases and J 3 bases, leaving 9 bases between the germline ends. The CDR3 DNA sequence: TGTGCCAGCAGCGTAGTAGGGGGTTACACCGGGGAGCTGTTTTTT. It specifies CASSVVGGYTGELFF. The full variable domain, its missing parts supplied by reference TRBV9 and TRBJ2-2, is DSGVTQTPKHLITATGQRVTLRCSPRSGDLSVYWYQQSLDQGLQFLIQYYNGEERAKGNILERFSAQQFPDLHSELNLSSLELGDSALYFCASSVVGGYTGELFFGEGSRLTVL.

This clonotype was observed at least ten times. V and J are TRBV7-2 and TRBJ2-1; 9 positions match TRBD1. Germline V gene data show CDR1 as SGHTA and CDR2 as FQGNSA. The CDR3 loop spans 13 amino acids. Trimming at V came to 8 bases and at J to 2 bases, leaving 1 base not matched to a gene. The CDR3, as DNA: TGTGCCAGCCGGGACAGGGCCTACAATGAGCAGTTCTTC. Amino acids: CASRDRAYNEQFF.

This clonotype was observed a few times. DNA for the CDR3: TGTGCCAGCAGTGTTTTCTACGAGCAGTACTTC. It translates to CASSVFYEQYF. This sequence joins TRBV6-1 and TRBJ2-7, with no clear D. V was cut by 4 bases and J by 3 bases, with 4 bases left in between. This CDR3 has 11 amino acids. Germline V gene sequence: CDR1 MNHNS, CDR2 SASEGT.

This clonotype occurred many times. V gene TRBV5-1 combines with J gene TRBJ2-5; no reliable D call. V was cut by 2 bases and J by 5 bases, with 13 bases left in between. The CDR3 covers 14 residues. The germline gives CDR1 SGHRS, CDR2 YFSETQ. DNA for the CDR3: TGCGCCAGCAGCTTCGGGTATGGAAGGGAGACCCAGTACTTC. Translating it yields CASSFGYGRETQYF.

The genes are TRBV2 and TRBJ2-3, with 8 bases matching TRBD2. V was pared by 7 bases and J by 6 bases, with 18 bases of the junction left unmatched. Germline V lookup: CDR1 SNHLY, CDR2 FYNNEI. This CDR3 contains 17 residues. Written as DNA, the CDR3 is TGTGCCAGCATCCCCACCCCGGGAGGGAGAGGTCGGGATACGCAGTATTTT. Translating it yields CASIPTPGGRGRDTQYF.

The rearrangement links TRBV15 to TRBJ2-7; 7 bases match TRBD2. This CDR3 contains 18 residues. Germline-derived CDR1 and CDR2 are LNHNV and YYDKDF (reference sequence). J gave up 3 bases and V 1 base, and 15 bases lay outside the gene matches. The chain's CDR3 is CATSRGSFTSGMLYEQYF. The CDR3 DNA follows: TGTGCCACCAGCAGAGGCTCCTTCACAAGCGGGATGCTCTACGAGCAGTACTTC.

J is TRBJ2-7 and V is TRBV6-5; D call uncertain. The length of the CDR3 is 14 residues. Germline values: CDR1 MNHEY, CDR2 SVGAGI. Trimming cost V 0 bases and J 4 bases, with 10 bases left between them. CDR3 region: CASSYSPDGYEQYF. As DNA, the CDR3 is TGTGCCAGCAGTTACTCCCCGGACGGATACGAGCAGTACTTC.

The V call is TRBV7-8, the J call TRBJ2-7; D possibly corresponds to TRBD1 (6 bases). Trimming took 6 bases from V and 1 from J, leaving 10 bases between them. The CDR3 totals 13 residues. Germline CDR1 and CDR2: SGHVS and FQNEAQ. The CDR3 loop reads CASRLTGSYEQYF. The CDR3 DNA sequence: TGTGCCAGCAGACTTACAGGGTCCTACGAGCAGTACTTC.

This clonotype was counted between two and nine times. CDR3 sequence (DNA): TGCGCCAGCAGCTTGGCACAGCTGAACACCGGGGAGCTGTTTTTT. Amino acids: CASSLAQLNTGELFF. The chain carries TRBV5-1 and TRBJ2-2; no firm D call. The CDR3 covers 15 residues. Germline values: CDR1 SGHRS, CDR2 YFSETQ. With 0 bases removed from V and 1 base from J, the gap between germline ends came to 7 bases.

This clonotype turned up a few times. J is TRBJ1-3 and V is TRBV7-6; D might be TRBD1 (5 bases). Deletions cut 3 bases from V and 1 base from J, with 13 bases between. Germline V lookup: CDR1 SGHVS, CDR2 FNYEAQ. This CDR3 is 16 amino acids long. The CDR3 here is CASSFQAGSSGNTIYF. CDR3 in DNA: TGTGCCAGCAGCTTCCAGGCAGGGTCTTCTGGAAACACCATATATTTT. The full variable domain, with the rest looked up from reference TRBV7-6 and TRBJ1-3, is GAGVSQSPRYKVTKRGQDVALRCDPISGHVSLYWYRQALGQGPEFLTYFNYEAQQDKSGLPNDRFSAERPEGSISTLTIQRTEQRDSAMYRCASSFQAGSSGNTIYFGEGSWLTVV.

The V gene is TRBV28, the J gene TRBJ2-2, with TRBD1 matching over 7 bases. The CDR3 is 15 residues long. V lost 6 bases and J lost 3; bases outside the gene matches: 7. Germline loops: CDR1 MDHEN, CDR2 SYDVKM. The CDR3 DNA is TGTGCCAGCAGGCCCCGGGACAGAGACACCGGGGAGCTGTTTTTT. This sequence encodes CASRPRDRDTGELFF.

The CDR3 bases are TGTGCCAGCAGCCAGGGACAGGGGAATGGCTACACCTTC. Translated: CASSQGQGNGYTF. The chain combines TRBV7-9 with TRBJ1-2, with 10 bases aligning to TRBD1. Germline values: CDR1 SEHNR, CDR2 FQNEAQ (reference sequence). The J segment lost 6 bases and the V segment lost 5 bases, leaving 3 bases of the junction unmatched. This CDR3 region has 13 residues.

This clonotype was detected many times. The genes are TRBV29-1 and TRBJ2-2; 8 bases are a match to TRBD2. CDR3 length equals 14 residues. The V gene end was trimmed by 4 bases and the J gene end by 6 bases; junction bases not matched to a gene: 7. Germline lookup yields CDR1 SQVTM and CDR2 ANQGSEA. The CDR3 region is CSVGLGLGSGELFF. CDR3 DNA: TGCAGCGTTGGATTGGGACTAGGGTCCGGGGAGCTGTTTTTT.

This clonotype came up many times. This rearrangement joins TRBV4-1 to TRBJ2-1, with D uncertain. Germline V lookup: CDR1 MGHRA, CDR2 YSYEKL. Trimming removed 1 base at V and 7 bases at J, with 11 bases between. The CDR3 is made up of 14 amino acids. The chain's CDR3 is CASSQVIRRNEQFF. CDR3 nucleotide sequence: TGCGCCAGCAGCCAAGTAATTCGTAGAAATGAGCAGTTCTTC.

This clonotype was seen more than once but under ten times. CDR3 bases: TGTGCCACCACAACTGGGACTATAGGGACTACCTACGAGCAGTACTTC. Protein product: CATTTGTIGTTYEQYF. The chain employs TRBV24-1 and TRBJ2-7; 7 bases map to TRBD2. This CDR3 is built from 16 residues. Germline V CDR1 and CDR2: KGHDR, SFDVKD. J lost 2 bases, V lost 8 bases, and 14 bases had no gene match.

This clonotype was picked up a small number of times. The chain uses TRBV7-8 and TRBJ2-5, with D perhaps assigned TRBD1 or TRBD2 (5 bases each). This CDR3 comprises 16 residues. Germline CDR1 reads SGHVS; CDR2 reads FQNEAQ. V gave up 5 bases and J gave up 1 base, with 17 bases separating them. CDR3 in amino acids: CASSPSVGTFQETQYF. The CDR3 coding sequence is TGTGCCAGCAGCCCGTCCGTCGGGACCTTCCAAGAGACCCAGTACTTC.

Here the CDR3 reads CATASTSGIYEQYF. The CDR3 coding sequence is TGTGCCACCGCCTCAACTAGCGGAATCTACGAGCAGTACTTC. The V and J genes are TRBV27 and TRBJ2-7; 8 bases align to TRBD2. Germline V gene sequence: CDR1 MNHEY, CDR2 SMNVEV (reference sequence). V trimming: 10 bases; J trimming: 3 bases; junction bases outside the gene matches: 11. This CDR3 contains 14 residues.

A few counts support this clonotype. J is TRBJ2-7 and V is TRBV5-1; D may be TRBD1 (5 bases). The germline V gene encodes CDR1 SGHRS and CDR2 YFSETQ. Deletions cut 2 bases from V and 6 bases from J, with 18 bases between. The CDR3 has 15 amino acids. The CDR3 loop reads CASSLGFQKGLEQYF. For the CDR3, the DNA is TGCGCCAGCAGCTTAGGATTTCAAAAGGGGCTCGAGCAGTACTTC. Full variable domain (remainder filled in from reference TRBV5-1 and TRBJ2-7): KAGVTQTPRYLIKTRGQQVTLSCSPISGHRSVSWYQQTPGQGLQFLFEYFSETQRNKGNFPGRFSGRQFSNSRSEMNVSTLELGDSALYLCASSLGFQKGLEQYFGPGTRLTVT.

This clonotype appeared a few times. J is TRBJ2-3 and V is TRBV20-1; D is ambiguous. CDR1 is DFQATT and CDR2 is SNEGSKA in the germline V gene (reference sequence). The CDR3 spans 15 residues. The V end lost 0 bases, the J end lost 2 bases, and 12 bases lay between the germline ends. The CDR3 protein is CSARDPPRSTDTQYF. CDR3 in DNA: TGCAGTGCTAGAGATCCCCCCCGCTCCACAGATACGCAGTATTTT.

The chain employs TRBV7-9 and TRBJ2-7; 8 nucleotides line up with TRBD1. The CDR3 has 15 residues. Losses at the gene ends were 5 bases for V and 1 base for J; bases not matched to a gene: 7. Germline values: CDR1 SEHNR, CDR2 FQNEAQ (reference sequence). The CDR3 here is CASSPPDRASYEQYF. Written as DNA, the CDR3 is TGTGCCAGCAGCCCCCCGGACAGGGCTTCCTACGAGCAGTACTTC.

This chain connects TRBV14 to TRBJ1-2; 11 bases are shared with TRBD1. The length of the CDR3 is 15 residues. Germline V gene data show CDR1 as SGHDN and CDR2 as FVKESK. The V gene end was trimmed by 4 bases and the J gene end by 7 bases; junction bases not matched to a gene: 8. The CDR3 here is CASSRHRTGGGGYTF. The CDR3 DNA sequence: TGTGCCAGCAGCCGCCACCGGACAGGGGGCGGTGGCTACACCTTC.

The genes are TRBV2 and TRBJ2-1, with a possible D match to TRBD2 (6 bases). Germline CDR1 SNHLY, CDR2 FYNNEI. The CDR3 totals 14 residues. Trimming removed 2 bases from V and 5 bases from J, with 10 bases in between. The CDR3 nucleotides are TGTGCCAGCAGTGAATGGGGACTTGACAATGAGCAGTTCTTC. Protein: CASSEWGLDNEQFF.